The 32 T cell receptor beta chains listed next were all sequenced from one sample in a study of shared T cell receptors in the human thymus. Generated by immunoSEQ multiplex PCR, the TCRdb table keeps only in-frame clones and is missing some. This sample yields 600,000 to 900,000 clones, of which approximately 85% are seen a single time; more than 0.01% belongs to the top ten. These data were likewise used in another study, on human thymus T cells.

Sequencing was done on a sample of thymocytes. These receptors were obtained from a girl under three years old with a congenital heart defect.

The V and J genes are TRBV6-1 and TRBJ2-3, with a possible D match to TRBD1 (5 bases). This CDR3 has 15 residues. Germline V CDR1 and CDR2: MNHNS, SASEGT. Trimming pared 5 bases from V and 1 base from J, leaving 13 bases between. In nucleotides, the CDR3 is TGTGCCAGCAGTACGTCATCAGGGCGCACAGATACGCAGTATTTT. Encoded protein: CASSTSSGRTDTQYF.

Remarks on this clone: Within the sample, other DNA sequences also encode this same CDR3. The chain links TRBV4-2 to TRBJ1-6; tentative D call: TRBD1 (6 bases). Trimming cost V 1 base and J 6 bases, with 16 bases left between them. This CDR3 region has 17 residues. Germline V gene sequence: CDR1 LGHNA, CDR2 YNFKEQ. CDR3 coding DNA: TGTGCCAGCAGCCAAGTGGCGCAGGGGCACGGTAATTCACCCCTCCACTTT. Translated, it gives CASSQVAQGHGNSPLHF.

V and J are TRBV7-9 and TRBJ2-7; TRBD1 matches at 7 bases. V lost 5 bases to trimming and J lost 6 bases; unmatched junction nucleotides: 10. The germline gives CDR1 SEHNR, CDR2 FQNEAQ (reference sequence). The CDR3 runs to 14 residues. The CDR3 reads CASSLRDRMSEQYF. Here the CDR3 DNA reads TGTGCCAGCAGCCTCCGGGACAGAATGAGCGAGCAGTACTTC.

This chain links TRBV4-1 with TRBJ1-5; TRBD1 agrees at 8 bases. V shed 2 bases, J shed 6 bases, and the junction held 9 bases outside the gene matches. This CDR3 spans 16 amino acids. CDR1 is MGHRA, CDR2 YSYEKL, per germline. The CDR3 nucleotides read TGCGCCAGCAGCCAAAGCCCGACAGGGGAGGTTCAGCCCCAGCATTTT. This gives the protein CASSQSPTGEVQPQHF.

The J gene is TRBJ1-2, the V gene TRBV4-1, with 7 bases that match TRBD1. Unmatched junction bases numbered 7, after V lost 4 bases and J lost 8 bases. CDR3 length: 13 residues. CDR1 and CDR2 (germline): MGHRA, YSYEKL. CDR3 DNA sequence: TGCGCCAGCAGCCTAAGAAACAGGGGAGGCTACACCTTC. Its translation is CASSLRNRGGYTF.

This chain links TRBV6-5 with TRBJ2-5; 8 bases align to TRBD1. There are 15 residues in the CDR3. V shed 6 bases and J 5 bases; nucleotides not matched to a gene: 11. Germline CDR1 and CDR2: MNHEY and SVGAGI. The CDR3 is CASRSRGRTKETQYF. The DNA of the CDR3 is TGTGCCAGCAGGTCCAGGGGGCGGACGAAGGAGACCCAGTACTTC.

This chain uses TRBV15 with TRBJ2-7; weak D call: TRBD1 (6 bases). The CDR3 loop spans 14 amino acids. The germline CDR1 and CDR2 sequences are LNHNV and YYDKDF (reference sequence). Trimming removed 1 base at V and 5 bases at J, with 12 bases between. CDR3 nucleotide sequence: TGTGCCACCAGCAGAGGCCGGACAGAAAACGAGCAGTACTTC. As protein: CATSRGRTENEQYF.

The chain uses TRBV10-1 and TRBJ2-1; TRBD2 aligns across 9 bases. The CDR3 totals 18 residues. The junction had 6 bases not matched to a gene; V was cut back by 0 bases and J by 0 bases. Germline V gene data show CDR1 as WNHNN and CDR2 as SYGVQD (reference sequence). CDR3: CASSESAGGNLSYNEQFF. The CDR3 DNA is TGCGCCAGCAGTGAGTCAGCGGGGGGTAATCTCTCCTACAATGAGCAGTTCTTC.

This chain joins TRBV28 and TRBJ2-7, with TRBD2 as a possible D gene (7 bases). CDR3 length: 17 residues. Deletions cut 7 bases from V and 4 bases from J, with 26 bases between. CDR1 and CDR2 from the germline V gene are MDHEN and SYDVKM. CDR3: CASTAPYRGARTYEQYF. CDR3 DNA sequence: TGTGCCAGCACGGCGCCTTATCGGGGGGCCCGAACTTACGAGCAGTACTTC. Based on the CDR3 plus reference TRBV28 and TRBJ2-7, the full variable domain is DVKVTQSSRYLVKRTGEKVFLECVQDMDHENMFWYRQDPGLGLRLIYFSYDVKMKEKGDIPEGYSVSREKKERFSLILESASTNQTSMYLCASTAPYRGARTYEQYFGPGTRLTVT.

This rearrangement joins TRBV14 to TRBJ1-2; 7 bases align to TRBD1. The trim removed 0 bases at V and 4 bases at J, leaving 11 bases unmatched. In germline, CDR1 is SGHDN, CDR2 FVKESK. The CDR3 sequence is 17 residues long. The DNA of the CDR3 is TGTGCCAGCAGCCAAGATCGCAGTGGGGACAGCTCCTATGGCTACACCTTC. This sequence encodes CASSQDRSGDSSYGYTF.

The chain has TRBV7-9 and TRBJ2-7, with no clear D. V was cut by 1 base and J by 0 bases, with 13 bases left in between. Per the germline V gene, CDR1 is SEHNR and CDR2 is FQNEAQ (reference sequence). The CDR3 totals 16 residues. The CDR3 DNA reads TGTGCCAGCAGCTTAGGGTGGGCAGTCGGCTCCTACGAGCAGTACTTC. Translation: CASSLGWAVGSYEQYF.

The chain recombines TRBV11-2 with TRBJ2-5, with D maybe TRBD2 (6 bases). Germline CDR1 is SGHAT and CDR2 is FQNNGV. The length of the CDR3 is 13 residues. Between the trimmed V and J ends, which lost 4 bases and 5 bases, there was a span of 11 bases. CDR3: CASSSGTSETQYF. CDR3 DNA sequence: TGTGCCAGCAGCTCGGGGACTTCGGAGACCCAGTACTTC.

Turning to this clone: The same CDR3 is also encoded by other DNA sequences in this sample. The chain is built from TRBV11-3 and TRBJ2-5; no reliable D call. Per germline, CDR1 SGHNT and CDR2 YENEEA. Trimming removed 1 base from V and 1 base from J, with 4 bases in between. The CDR3 has 13 amino acids. This CDR3 is CASSLGGQETQYF. The CDR3 DNA is TGTGCCAGCAGCTTAGGAGGCCAAGAGACCCAGTACTTC.

This sequence joins TRBV10-3 and TRBJ2-7; 9 bases fit TRBD1. V lost 6 bases and J lost 4; bases outside the gene matches: 7. This CDR3 spans 14 amino acids. Per germline, CDR1 ENHRY and CDR2 SYGVKD. The CDR3 DNA sequence: TGTGCCATCAGCGGGACAGGGAACGTGTACGAGCAGTACTTC. The encoded protein is CAISGTGNVYEQYF.

J is TRBJ2-6 and V is TRBV25-1, with 7 bases matching TRBD1. Trimming removed 6 bases from V and 2 bases from J; junction bases left unmatched: 13. The CDR3 runs 18 residues. From germline, CDR1 is MGHDK and CDR2 SYGVNS. The CDR3 loop reads CASSTGRGQITGANVLTF. CDR3 DNA sequence: TGTGCCAGCAGCACAGGAAGGGGGCAGATCACTGGGGCCAACGTCCTGACTTTC.

The rearrangement uses TRBV7-6 and TRBJ1-1; D uncertain. V lost 5 bases and J 6 bases, leaving 16 bases between the germline ends. Germline V gene sequence: CDR1 SGHVS, CDR2 FNYEAQ. The CDR3 sequence is 14 residues long. Here the CDR3 DNA reads TGTGCCAGCAGCCCCCCCCCGCGGGCGCCTGAAGCTTTCTTT. It yields the protein CASSPPPRAPEAFF.

This clone was seen once. CDR3 region: CASSEPSGYNSPLHF. In DNA, the CDR3 is TGTGCCAGCAGTGAACCATCAGGTTATAATTCACCCCTCCACTTT. V is TRBV2 and J is TRBJ1-6; no reliable D call. The ends were cut back, 2 bases at V and 4 bases at J, with 9 bases in the middle. CDR3 length: 15 amino acids. Germline V gives CDR1 SNHLY, CDR2 FYNNEI.

V and J are TRBV4-1 and TRBJ1-2, with TRBD1 as a possible D gene (5 bases). The CDR3 extends over 16 amino acids. V lost 3 bases to trimming and J lost 2 bases, with 16 bases between them. CDR1 is MGHRA, CDR2 YSYEKL, per germline. The CDR3 nucleotides read TGCGCCAGCAGCCACCTTCAGGGCCAAGAAAACTATGGCTACACCTTC. It encodes CASSHLQGQENYGYTF.

V gene TRBV5-6 combines with J gene TRBJ1-2; weak D call: TRBD1 (5 bases). Germline V CDR1 and CDR2: SGHDT, YYEEEE. V was trimmed by 4 bases and J by 10 bases, leaving 26 bases between them. This CDR3 has 16 residues. This chain's CDR3 is CASSPPEAGDPKNYTF. The CDR3 DNA sequence: TGTGCCAGCAGCCCCCCGGAGGCGGGGGACCCCAAGAACTACACCTTC. The whole variable domain, filled in from reference TRBV5-6 and TRBJ1-2, reads DAGVTQSPTHLIKTRGQQVTLRCSPKSGHDTVSWYQQALGQGPQFIFQYYEEEERQRGNFPDRFSGHQFPNYSSELNVNALLLGDSALYLCASSPPEAGDPKNYTFGSGTRLTVV.

The rearrangement uses TRBV7-8 and TRBJ2-5; 11 bases match TRBD2. Germline CDR1 reads SGHVS; CDR2 reads FQNEAQ. The CDR3 totals 16 residues. V was clipped by 3 bases and J by 4 bases; unmatched bases: 7. The CDR3 region is CASSLGSGGVVETQYF. The DNA of the CDR3 is TGTGCCAGCAGCTTGGGTAGCGGGGGGGTCGTAGAGACCCAGTACTTC.

CDR3 protein: CASSPGTGRSPLHF. DNA for the CDR3: TGTGCCAGCTCGCCCGGGACAGGGAGATCACCCCTCCACTTT. This chain connects TRBV18 to TRBJ1-6; TRBD1 aligns across 9 bases. This CDR3 has 14 residues. V lost 6 bases, J lost 10 bases, and 7 bases stayed unmatched. In germline, CDR1 is KGHSH, CDR2 LQKENI.

This sequence joins TRBV6-9 and TRBJ1-5; D uncertain. Trimming took off 3 bases at V and 5 bases at J, with 20 bases between the two ends. CDR3 length equals 17 residues. Germline V lookup: CDR1 MNHGY, CDR2 SVAAGI. CDR3 coding DNA: TGTGCCAGCAGTTACGGGGAGATGGGAGGATCCTATCAGCCCCAGCATTTT. Its translation: CASSYGEMGGSYQPQHF.

The chain employs TRBV29-1 and TRBJ1-2; 8 nucleotides match TRBD1. Looked up from germline, CDR1 is SQVTM and CDR2 is ANQGSEA. The length of the CDR3 is 12 residues. V lost 7 bases to trimming and J lost 7 bases; unmatched junction nucleotides: 8. The CDR3: CSADRGLFGYTF. In DNA, the CDR3 is TGCAGCGCCGACAGGGGATTATTTGGCTACACCTTC.

The V call is TRBV6-5, the J call TRBJ1-1, with 8 positions matching TRBD1. Germline trimming cut 5 bases from V and 5 bases from J; bases unmatched to any gene: 10. Germline V lookup: CDR1 MNHEY, CDR2 SVGAGI. This CDR3 has 15 residues. CDR3 sequence: CASSTNRGAGTEAFF. CDR3 bases: TGTGCCAGCAGTACAAACAGGGGGGCAGGGACTGAAGCTTTCTTT.

This rearrangement joins TRBV9 to TRBJ2-1, with 13 bases matching TRBD2. The CDR3 extends over 15 amino acids. Germline CDR1 SGDLS, CDR2 YYNGEE. Losses at the gene ends were 6 bases for V and 9 bases for J; bases not matched to a gene: 9. The CDR3 here is CASTRLAGGGVEQFF. As DNA, the CDR3 is TGTGCCAGCACTCGACTAGCGGGGGGCGGGGTTGAGCAGTTCTTC.

The rearrangement links TRBV9 to TRBJ1-6, with unresolved D. The germline V gene encodes CDR1 SGDLS and CDR2 YYNGEE. The V end was cut by 4 bases, the J end by 9 bases, with 11 bases between. The CDR3 is 13 residues long. CDR3 loop: CASSPATSSPLHF. CDR3 nucleotides: TGTGCCAGCAGCCCCGCAACGAGTTCACCCCTCCACTTT.

The gene calls are TRBV9 and TRBJ2-2; the match to TRBD1 covers 7 bases. Germline lookup yields CDR1 SGDLS and CDR2 YYNGEE. This CDR3 has 16 amino acids. V shed 3 bases and J 0 bases; nucleotides not matched to a gene: 5. Here the CDR3 DNA reads TGTGCCAGCAGCGAGCACAGGGGATCGAACACCGGGGAGCTGTTTTTT. Translated, it gives CASSEHRGSNTGELFF.

This chain joins TRBV18 and TRBJ1-1; D uncertain. The V gene lost 6 bases and the J gene lost 1 base, with 15 bases spanning the gap. Germline V gene lookup returns CDR1 KGHSH and CDR2 LQKENI. There are 15 residues in the CDR3. The CDR3 nucleotides read TGTGCCAGCTCGGAGCGGCGGAAGGAGAACACTGAAGCTTTCTTT. The encoded protein is CASSERRKENTEAFF.

This clone was seen a single time. J is TRBJ1-1 and V is TRBV28; possible D gene TRBD1, 6 bases. V was trimmed by 7 bases and J by 4 bases, leaving 19 bases between them. The CDR3 is 15 amino acids. CDR1 MDHEN and CDR2 SYDVKM come from the germline V gene. The CDR3 DNA reads TGTGCCAGCAACTTGGGGGCAGCTTCAGGCACTGAAGCTTTCTTT. As protein: CASNLGAASGTEAFF. The variable domain in full, completed from reference TRBV28 and TRBJ1-1, reads DVKVTQSSRYLVKRTGEKVFLECVQDMDHENMFWYRQDPGLGLRLIYFSYDVKMKEKGDIPEGYSVSREKKERFSLILESASTNQTSMYLCASNLGAASGTEAFFGQGTRLTVV.

This clone has only one observation. The rearrangement links TRBV12-5 to TRBJ2-2; 9 bases fit TRBD2. CDR3 size: 22 residues. V shed 0 bases, J shed 0 bases, and the junction held 17 bases outside the gene matches. In germline, CDR1 is LGHNT, CDR2 FRNRAP. This CDR3 reads CASGLVKEVAGDQTSNTGELFF. The CDR3 DNA reads TGTGCTAGTGGTTTGGTAAAGGAGGTAGCGGGGGACCAAACCTCGAACACCGGGGAGCTGTTTTTT.

This sequence joins TRBV4-1 and TRBJ2-1; 7 bases fit TRBD1. Germline trimming cut 0 bases from V and 6 bases from J; bases unmatched to any gene: 5. Germline CDR1 reads MGHRA; CDR2 reads YSYEKL. This CDR3 spans 15 amino acids. CDR3 loop: CASSQDWRQGNEQFF. The CDR3, as DNA: TGCGCCAGCAGCCAAGATTGGAGACAGGGCAATGAGCAGTTCTTC.

The chain employs TRBV14 and TRBJ2-3; 7 bases match TRBD1. Germline loops: CDR1 SGHDN, CDR2 FVKESK. The CDR3 has 17 residues. V was pared by 3 bases and J by 0 bases, with 9 bases of the junction left unmatched. CDR3 nucleotide sequence: TGTGCCAGCAGCCAGAGTGAGCAGGGGGACAGCACAGATACGCAGTATTTT. Residues: CASSQSEQGDSTDTQYF.